This T cell receptor beta chain came from a study of shared clonotypes between healthy human individuals. Produced via immunoSEQ multiplex PCR; TCRdb's table is partial and in-frame only. The table includes about 560,000 clones, just over 75% detected once. Remarks on this clone: With only one base between it and a far larger clone, this is likely a read error.

All participating donors were Caucasian adults from Nashville, Tennessee. Trimming removed 10 bases at V and 2 bases at J, with 21 bases between. CDR1 is SGHTA, CDR2 FQGNSA, per germline. This CDR3 contains 15 residues. The chain employs TRBV7-2 and TRBJ2-7; D is undetermined. This TCR derives from a woman aged 35 to 49 in good health. Some clones in this sample may be carry-over from other donors' samples. Material for sequencing was PBMCs. The CDR3 sequence is CANSFLRYSPYEQYF. In DNA, the CDR3 is TGTGCCAACAGTTTCCTCCGCTACTCACCCTACGAGCAGTACTTC.